This TCR beta chain is drawn from a study of blood T cell repertoires in COVID-19 (dated by TCRdb to 2020 to 2021). Regarding the study in general: Samples from collaborators originated in the United States, Italy and Spain and spanned both the acute and convalescent phases of COVID-19. The prospective study material was composed of cDNA or gDNA derived from T cells, B-cell-depleted T cells, or PBMCs. Subjects who had been exposed to COVID-19, were actively infected with it, or had recovered from it provided the deeply sampled blood TCRbeta repertoires that made up the dataset. A freely available public database, intended as a resource for researchers studying the immune response to SARS-CoV-2, is where the repertoires were released. Samples came from the ongoing ImmuneRACE study (first 160 participants) plus 1,254 subjects from 6 global collaborators. The sample metadata nearly always contained a de-identified subject ID, COVID-19 status, age in years and sex. Where available, HLA class I and class II types were taken from metadata supplied by the sample provider and were not determined by assay-based typing.

In Seattle, one collaborating source enrolled patients while the infection was active and tracked those patients longitudinally over the course of disease. Whole blood was collected in K2EDTA tubes by collaborating institutions according to the institutions' own protocols. For TCRbeta analysis, collaborator samples were shipped as frozen whole blood, as isolated PBMCs, or as DNA extracted from either sample type. Based on the germline V gene, the CDR1 and CDR2 sequences are SGDLS and YYNGEE. Here V drops 3 bases and J drops 2 bases, and the junction holds 6 bases not matched to any gene. From cysteine to phenylalanine, the CDR3 is 16 amino acids long. The only DNA kept is the CDR3, 48 bases in frame from the first base. Notes on this clone: Its antigen specificity is not known. No clone much larger than this one lies a single base away; base qualities are absent.

Here is what the overall study found, with its caveats: The quantity of clinical and demographic metadata differed by source and by participant and was supplied without curation.

TCRbeta CDR3 regions were amplified from genomic DNA by means of the immunoSEQ Assay, a bias-controlled multiplex PCR. The authors' analysis ran thus. Nucleated cell counts per sample were estimated from amplification of reference gene primers within the assay. Sequence reads were collapsed and filtered to measure the absolute abundance of every unique TCRbeta CDR3 rearrangement. For each sample, productive Simpson clonality was calculated by taking the square root of Simpson's diversity index across productive rearrangements. This is the immuneACCESS table as TCRdb keeps it, with only in-frame sequences that have V and J called. A part of the clones is gone; compared with another copy, unresolved V genes explain less than half, and the rest is unexplained. V and J calls and clone size are those listed in that table; D and trimming were worked out from the DNA. The sample table contains 250,000 to 400,000 clones; only one count was recorded for approximately 88% of them. The top ten constitute approximately 1.6% of the sample.

This receptor was identified in a woman in her twenties or thirties with COVID-19, enrolled during active disease. The sequence links TRBV9 to TRBJ2-5; 11 of the junction bases match TRBD1. What was sequenced was peripheral blood. The CDR3 protein is CASSGSGTGGQETQYF. In nucleotide form, the sequence is TGTGCCAGCAGCGGATCCGGGACAGGGGGTCAAGAGACCCAGTACTTC.